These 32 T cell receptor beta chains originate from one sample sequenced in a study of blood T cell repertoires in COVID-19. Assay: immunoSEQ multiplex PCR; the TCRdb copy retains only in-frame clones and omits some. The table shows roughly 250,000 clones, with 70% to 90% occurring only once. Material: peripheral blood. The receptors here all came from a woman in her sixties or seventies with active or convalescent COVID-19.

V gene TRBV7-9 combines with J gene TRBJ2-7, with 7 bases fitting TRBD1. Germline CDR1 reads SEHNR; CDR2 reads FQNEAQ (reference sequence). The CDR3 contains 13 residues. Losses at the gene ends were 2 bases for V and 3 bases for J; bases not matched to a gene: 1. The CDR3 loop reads CASSLRTGYEQYF. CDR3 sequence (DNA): TGTGCCAGCAGCTTACGGACAGGCTACGAGCAGTACTTC.

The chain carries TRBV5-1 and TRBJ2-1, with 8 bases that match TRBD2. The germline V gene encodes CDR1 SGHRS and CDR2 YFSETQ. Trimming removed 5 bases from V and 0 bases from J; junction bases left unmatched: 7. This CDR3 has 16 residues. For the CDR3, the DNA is TGCGCCAGCAGTTCGGGGGGGACGAGCTCCTACAATGAGCAGTTCTTC. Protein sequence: CASSSGGTSSYNEQFF.

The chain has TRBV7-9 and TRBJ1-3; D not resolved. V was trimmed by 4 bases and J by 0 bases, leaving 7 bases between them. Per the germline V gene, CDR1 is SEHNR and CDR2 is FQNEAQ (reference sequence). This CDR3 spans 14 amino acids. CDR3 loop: CASSSLSSGNTIYF. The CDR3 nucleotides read TGTGCCAGCAGCTCCCTCTCCTCTGGAAACACCATATATTTT.

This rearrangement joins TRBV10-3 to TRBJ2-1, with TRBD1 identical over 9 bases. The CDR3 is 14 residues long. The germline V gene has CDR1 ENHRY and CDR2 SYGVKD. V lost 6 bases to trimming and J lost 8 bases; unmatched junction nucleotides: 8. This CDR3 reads CAIREDRGSDEQFF. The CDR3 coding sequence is TGTGCCATCAGAGAGGACAGGGGCAGCGATGAGCAGTTCTTC.

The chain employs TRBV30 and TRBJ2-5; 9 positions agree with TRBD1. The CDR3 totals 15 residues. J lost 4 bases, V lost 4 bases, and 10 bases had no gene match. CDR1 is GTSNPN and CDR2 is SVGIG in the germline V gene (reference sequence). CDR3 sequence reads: CAWNAPQGAGETQYF. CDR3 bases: TGTGCCTGGAATGCCCCACAGGGGGCCGGAGAGACCCAGTACTTC.

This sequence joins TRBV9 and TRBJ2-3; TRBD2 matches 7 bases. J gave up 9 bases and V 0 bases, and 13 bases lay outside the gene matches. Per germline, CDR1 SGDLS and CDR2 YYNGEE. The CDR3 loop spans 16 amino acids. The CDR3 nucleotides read TGTGCCAGCAGCGTAGCTTGGGGGAGTGGTAGCGGGACGCAGTATTTT. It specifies CASSVAWGSGSGTQYF.

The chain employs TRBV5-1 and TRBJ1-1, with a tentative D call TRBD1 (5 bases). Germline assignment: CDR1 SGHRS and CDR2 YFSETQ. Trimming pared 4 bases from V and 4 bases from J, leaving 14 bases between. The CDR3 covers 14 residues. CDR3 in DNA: TGCGCCAGCAGCATCCGGGTCGGGGGCACTGAAGCTTTCTTT. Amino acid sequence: CASSIRVGGTEAFF.

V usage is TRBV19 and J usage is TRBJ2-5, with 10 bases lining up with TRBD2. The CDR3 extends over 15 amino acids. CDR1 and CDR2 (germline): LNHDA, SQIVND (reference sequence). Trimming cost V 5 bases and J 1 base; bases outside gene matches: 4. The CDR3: CASSSLAGAQETQYF. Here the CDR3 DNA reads TGTGCCAGTAGTTCCCTAGCGGGGGCCCAAGAGACCCAGTACTTC.

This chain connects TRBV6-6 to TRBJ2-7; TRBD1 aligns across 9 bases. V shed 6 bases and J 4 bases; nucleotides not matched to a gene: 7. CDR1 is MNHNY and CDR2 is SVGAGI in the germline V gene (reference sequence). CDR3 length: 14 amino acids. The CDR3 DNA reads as TGTGCCAGCAGCCCGGGACAGGGAACTTACGAGCAGTACGTC. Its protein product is CASSPGQGTYEQYV.

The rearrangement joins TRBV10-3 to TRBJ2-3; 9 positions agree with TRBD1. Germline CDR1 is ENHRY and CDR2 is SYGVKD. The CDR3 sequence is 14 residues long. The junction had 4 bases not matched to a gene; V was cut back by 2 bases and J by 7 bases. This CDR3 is CAISETGGGYTQYF. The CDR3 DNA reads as TGTGCCATCAGTGAGACAGGGGGCGGATATACGCAGTATTTT.

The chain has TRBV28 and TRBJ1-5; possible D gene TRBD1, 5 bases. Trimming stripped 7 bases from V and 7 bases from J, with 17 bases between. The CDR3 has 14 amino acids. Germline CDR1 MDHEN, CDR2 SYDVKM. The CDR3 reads CASIQGSLTQPQHF. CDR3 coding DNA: TGTGCCAGCATCCAGGGTAGTTTAACGCAGCCCCAGCATTTT.

CDR3 amino acids: CASSFEGAVDIQYF. The CDR3 DNA sequence: TGTGCCAGCAGCTTTGAGGGGGCGGTGGACATTCAGTACTTC. J is TRBJ2-4 and V is TRBV5-5, with 7 bases aligning to TRBD1. Trimming took 2 bases from V and 8 from J; bases not matched to a gene: 7. Germline CDR1 is SGHKS and CDR2 is YYEKEE (reference sequence). This CDR3 comprises 14 residues.

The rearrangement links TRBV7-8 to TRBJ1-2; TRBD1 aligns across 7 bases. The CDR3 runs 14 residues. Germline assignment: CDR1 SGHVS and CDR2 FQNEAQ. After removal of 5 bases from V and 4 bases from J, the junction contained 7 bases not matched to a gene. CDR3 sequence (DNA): TGTGCCAGCAGCCTCGGTGGGGACAGCTATGGCTACACCTTC. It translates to CASSLGGDSYGYTF. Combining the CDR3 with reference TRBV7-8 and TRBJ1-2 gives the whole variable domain GAGVSQSPRYKVAKRGQDVALRCDPISGHVSLFWYQQALGQGPEFLTYFQNEAQLDKSGLPSDRFFAERPEGSVSTLKIQRTQQEDSAVYLCASSLGGDSYGYTFGSGTRLTVV.

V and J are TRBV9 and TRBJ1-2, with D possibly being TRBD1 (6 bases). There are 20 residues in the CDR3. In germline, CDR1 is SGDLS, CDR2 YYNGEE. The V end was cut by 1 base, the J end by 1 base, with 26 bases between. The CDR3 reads CASSVTREGYRVGFNYGYTF. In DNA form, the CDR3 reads TGTGCCAGCAGCGTAACTCGAGAGGGGTACAGGGTCGGTTTTAACTATGGCTACACCTTC. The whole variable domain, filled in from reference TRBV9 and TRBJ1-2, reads DSGVTQTPKHLITATGQRVTLRCSPRSGDLSVYWYQQSLDQGLQFLIQYYNGEERAKGNILERFSAQQFPDLHSELNLSSLELGDSALYFCASSVTREGYRVGFNYGYTFGSGTRLTVV.

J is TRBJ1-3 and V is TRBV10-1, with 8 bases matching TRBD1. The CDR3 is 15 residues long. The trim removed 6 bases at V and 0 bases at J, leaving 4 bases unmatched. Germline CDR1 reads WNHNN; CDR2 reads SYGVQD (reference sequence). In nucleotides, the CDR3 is TGCGCCAGCAGCGGGACAGGCCACTCTGGAAACACCATATATTTT. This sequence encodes CASSGTGHSGNTIYF.

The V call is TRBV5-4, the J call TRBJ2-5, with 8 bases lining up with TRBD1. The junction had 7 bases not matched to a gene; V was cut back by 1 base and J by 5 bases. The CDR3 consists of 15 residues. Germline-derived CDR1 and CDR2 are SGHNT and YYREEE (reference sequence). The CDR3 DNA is TGTGCCAGCAGCTTGTTCAGGGGGCGCCCTGAGACCCAGTACTTC. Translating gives CASSLFRGRPETQYF.

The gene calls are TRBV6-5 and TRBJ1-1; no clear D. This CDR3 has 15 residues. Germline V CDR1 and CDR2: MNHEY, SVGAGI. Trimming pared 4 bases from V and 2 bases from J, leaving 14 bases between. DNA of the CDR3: TGTGCCAGCAGTTCACGGTGGCAGGTAAACACTGAAGCTTTCTTT. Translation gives CASSSRWQVNTEAFF.

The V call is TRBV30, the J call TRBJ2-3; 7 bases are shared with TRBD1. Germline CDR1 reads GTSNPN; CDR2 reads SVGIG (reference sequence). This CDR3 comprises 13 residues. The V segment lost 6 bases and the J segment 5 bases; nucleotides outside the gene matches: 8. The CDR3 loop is CACARDSGDTQYF. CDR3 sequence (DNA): TGTGCCTGCGCCCGGGACAGCGGAGATACGCAGTATTTT.

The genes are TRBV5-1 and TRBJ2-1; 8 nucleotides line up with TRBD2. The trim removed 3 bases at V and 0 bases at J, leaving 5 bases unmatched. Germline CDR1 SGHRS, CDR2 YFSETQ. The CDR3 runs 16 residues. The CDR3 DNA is TGCGCCAGCAGCTCACTAGCGGCAAGCTCCTACAATGAGCAGTTCTTC. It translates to CASSSLAASSYNEQFF.

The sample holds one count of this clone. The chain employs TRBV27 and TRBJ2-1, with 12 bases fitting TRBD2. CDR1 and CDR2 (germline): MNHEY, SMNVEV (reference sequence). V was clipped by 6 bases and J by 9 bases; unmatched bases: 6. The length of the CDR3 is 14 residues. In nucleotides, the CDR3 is TGTGCCAGCAGCTGGACTAGCGGGAATGGTGAGCAGTTCTTC. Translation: CASSWTSGNGEQFF.

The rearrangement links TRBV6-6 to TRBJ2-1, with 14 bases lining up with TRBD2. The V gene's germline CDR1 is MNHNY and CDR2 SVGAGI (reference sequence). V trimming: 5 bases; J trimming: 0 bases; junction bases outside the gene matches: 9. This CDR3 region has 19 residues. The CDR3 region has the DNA TGTGCCAGCAGTCACAGACTAGCGGGGGGGCTGTCCTCCTACAATGAGCAGTTCTTC. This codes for CASSHRLAGGLSSYNEQFF.

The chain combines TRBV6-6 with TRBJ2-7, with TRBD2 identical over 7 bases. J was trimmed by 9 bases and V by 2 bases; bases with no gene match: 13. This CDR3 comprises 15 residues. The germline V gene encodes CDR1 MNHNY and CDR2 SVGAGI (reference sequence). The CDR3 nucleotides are TGTGCCAGCAGTTACCCGCGCGGGACTACCCTCGGGCAGTACTTC. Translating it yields CASSYPRGTTLGQYF.

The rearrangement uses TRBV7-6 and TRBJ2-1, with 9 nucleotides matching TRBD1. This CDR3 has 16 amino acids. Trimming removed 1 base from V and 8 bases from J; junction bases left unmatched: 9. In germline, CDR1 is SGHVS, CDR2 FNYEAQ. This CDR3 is CASSLDRGLALDEQFF. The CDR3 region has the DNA TGTGCCAGCAGCTTAGACAGGGGGCTGGCGTTGGATGAGCAGTTCTTC.

This chain's CDR3 is CASSLTGGFNNSPLHF. The CDR3 DNA sequence: TGTGCCAGCAGCTTGACAGGGGGCTTCAATAATTCACCCCTCCACTTT. The chain has TRBV7-6 and TRBJ1-6; TRBD1 agrees at 10 bases. The CDR3 has 16 amino acids. Germline V gene sequence: CDR1 SGHVS, CDR2 FNYEAQ. V dropped 3 bases and J dropped 5; count of bases not matched to a gene: 4.

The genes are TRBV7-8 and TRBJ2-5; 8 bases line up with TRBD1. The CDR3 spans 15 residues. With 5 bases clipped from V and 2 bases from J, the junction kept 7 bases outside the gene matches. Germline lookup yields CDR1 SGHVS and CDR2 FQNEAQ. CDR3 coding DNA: TGTGCCAGCAGCCGAGGGACAGGACTGCAAGAGACCCAGTACTTC. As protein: CASSRGTGLQETQYF. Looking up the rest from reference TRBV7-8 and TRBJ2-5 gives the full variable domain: GAGVSQSPRYKVAKRGQDVALRCDPISGHVSLFWYQQALGQGPEFLTYFQNEAQLDKSGLPSDRFFAERPEGSVSTLKIQRTQQEDSAVYLCASSRGTGLQETQYFGPGTRLLVL.

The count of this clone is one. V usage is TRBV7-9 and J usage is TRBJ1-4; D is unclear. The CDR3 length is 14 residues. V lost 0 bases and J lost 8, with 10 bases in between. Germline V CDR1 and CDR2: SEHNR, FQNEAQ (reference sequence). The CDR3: CASSLAQSGEKLFF. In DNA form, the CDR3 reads TGTGCCAGCAGCTTAGCCCAGTCGGGGGAAAAACTGTTTTTT. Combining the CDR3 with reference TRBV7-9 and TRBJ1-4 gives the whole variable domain DTGVSQNPRHKITKRGQNVTFRCDPISEHNRLYWYRQTLGQGPEFLTYFQNEAQLEKSRLLSDRFSAERPKGSFSTLEIQRTEQGDSAMYLCASSLAQSGEKLFFGSGTQLSVL.

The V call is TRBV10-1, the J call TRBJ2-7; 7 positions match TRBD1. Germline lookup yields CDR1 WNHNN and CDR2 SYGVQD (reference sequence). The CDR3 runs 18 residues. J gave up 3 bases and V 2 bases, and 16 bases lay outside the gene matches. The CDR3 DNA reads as TGCGCCAGCAGTGAGCCCGGGACAGCATTCCGGGACGACTACGAGCAGTACTTC. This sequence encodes CASSEPGTAFRDDYEQYF.

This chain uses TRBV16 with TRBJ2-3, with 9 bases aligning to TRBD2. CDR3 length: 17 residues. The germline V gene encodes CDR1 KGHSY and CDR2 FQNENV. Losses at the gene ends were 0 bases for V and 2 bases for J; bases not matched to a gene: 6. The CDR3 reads CASSQSILAGFTDTQYF. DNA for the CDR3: TGTGCCAGCAGCCAATCTATCCTAGCGGGGTTCACAGATACGCAGTATTTT.

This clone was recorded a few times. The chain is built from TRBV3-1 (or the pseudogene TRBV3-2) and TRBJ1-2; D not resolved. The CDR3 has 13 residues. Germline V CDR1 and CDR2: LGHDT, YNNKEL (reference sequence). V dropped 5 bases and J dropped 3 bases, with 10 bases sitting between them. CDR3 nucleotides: TGTGCCAGCAGCACTAACGAAGACTATGGCTACACCTTC. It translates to CASSTNEDYGYTF.

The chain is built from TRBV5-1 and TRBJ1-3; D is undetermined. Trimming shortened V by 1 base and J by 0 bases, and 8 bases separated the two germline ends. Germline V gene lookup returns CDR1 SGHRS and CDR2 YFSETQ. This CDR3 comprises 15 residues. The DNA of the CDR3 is TGCGCCAGCAGCTTGACGGGTGACTCTGGAAACACCATATATTTT. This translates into CASSLTGDSGNTIYF. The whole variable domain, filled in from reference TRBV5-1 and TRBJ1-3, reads KAGVTQTPRYLIKTRGQQVTLSCSPISGHRSVSWYQQTPGQGLQFLFEYFSETQRNKGNFPGRFSGRQFSNSRSEMNVSTLELGDSALYLCASSLTGDSGNTIYFGEGSWLTVV.

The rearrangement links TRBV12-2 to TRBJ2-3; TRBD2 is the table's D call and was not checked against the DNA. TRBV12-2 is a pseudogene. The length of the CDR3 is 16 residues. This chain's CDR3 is CASRLGGAGETDTQYF. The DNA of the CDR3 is TGTGCAAGTCGCTTAGGAGGAGCGGGAGAGACAGATACGCAGTATTTT.

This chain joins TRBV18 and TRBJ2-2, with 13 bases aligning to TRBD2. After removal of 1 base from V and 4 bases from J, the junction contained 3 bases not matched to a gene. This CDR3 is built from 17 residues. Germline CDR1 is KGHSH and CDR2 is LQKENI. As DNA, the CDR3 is TGTGCCAGCTCACCACTTAGGACTAGCGGGAGCACCGGGGAGCTGTTTTTT. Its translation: CASSPLRTSGSTGELFF.